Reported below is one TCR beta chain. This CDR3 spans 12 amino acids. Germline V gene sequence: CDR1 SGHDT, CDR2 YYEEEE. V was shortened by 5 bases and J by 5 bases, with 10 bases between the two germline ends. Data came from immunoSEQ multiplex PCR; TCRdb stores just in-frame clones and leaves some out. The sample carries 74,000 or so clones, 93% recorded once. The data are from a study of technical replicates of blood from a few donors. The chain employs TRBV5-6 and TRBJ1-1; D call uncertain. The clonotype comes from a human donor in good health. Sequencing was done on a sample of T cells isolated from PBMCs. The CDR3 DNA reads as TGTGCCAGCAGTGTACTGAGGACTGAAGCTTTCTTT. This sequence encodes CASSVLRTEAFF.